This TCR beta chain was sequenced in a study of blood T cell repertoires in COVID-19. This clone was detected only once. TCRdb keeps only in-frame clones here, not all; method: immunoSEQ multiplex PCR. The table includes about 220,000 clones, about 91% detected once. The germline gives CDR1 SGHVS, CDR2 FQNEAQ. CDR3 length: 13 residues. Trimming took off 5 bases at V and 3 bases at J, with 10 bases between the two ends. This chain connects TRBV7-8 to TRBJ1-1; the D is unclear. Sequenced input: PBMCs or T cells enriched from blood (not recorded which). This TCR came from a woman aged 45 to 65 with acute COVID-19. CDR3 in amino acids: CASSRDRDTEAFF. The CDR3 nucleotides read TGTGCCAGCAGCCGAGACCGGGACACTGAAGCTTTCTTT.